A selection of T cell receptor beta chains follows, all from one sample in a study of T cell changes during pregnancy in multiple sclerosis. Profiled with immunoSEQ multiplex PCR; TCRdb holds only in-frame clones, not every one. The sample includes tens of thousands of clones, roughly 90% of them seen just once. This specimen was CD8+ T cells from peripheral blood mononuclear cells, taken in the first trimester of pregnancy. These receptors were taken from a female donor with multiple sclerosis, enrolled in a pregnancy study. Each CDR3 is given with its conserved first and last residue. A D gene is named only where the DNA matches it firmly. The size entry is marked missing in some rows and otherwise reads once, few, many or a size class.

D: TRBD1; size: few; V: TRBV6-1; J: TRBJ2-3; CDR3: CASSEGTGATDTQYF; DNA: TGTGCCAGCAGTGAAGGGACAGGGGCCACAGATACGCAGTATTTT
D: -; size: -; V: TRBV18; J: TRBJ2-7; CDR3: CASSLDSSYEQYF; DNA: TGTGCCAGCTCACTAGACAGCTCCTACGAGCAGTACTTC
D: -; size: -; V: TRBV9; J: TRBJ1-2; CDR3: CASSVGGDRSNYGYTF; DNA: TGTGCCAGCAGCGTAGGTGGTGATAGATCTAACTATGGCTACACCTTC
D: -; size: -; V: TRBV9; J: TRBJ2-2; CDR3: CASSVEHSPGELFF; DNA: TGTGCCAGCAGCGTAGAGCACTCTCCCGGGGAGCTGTTTTTT
D: -; size: -; V: TRBV30; J: TRBJ2-6; CDR3: CAWSFGGSGANVLTF; DNA: TGTGCCTGGAGTTTCGGGGGCTCTGGGGCCAACGTCCTGACTTTC
D: TRBD1; size: -; V: TRBV7-8; J: TRBJ2-4; CDR3: CASSARQGGKNIQYF; DNA: TGTGCCAGCAGCGCACGACAGGGTGGCAAAAACATTCAGTACTTC
D: TRBD1; size: -; V: TRBV10-1; J: TRBJ1-2; CDR3: CASSESGGDRGQGTSMAGYCGYTF; DNA: TGCGCCAGCAGTGAGTCAGGGGGAGACAGGGGCCAAGGAACTTCTATGGCAGGGTATTGTGGCTACACCTTC
D: -; size: once; V: TRBV2; J: TRBJ1-2; CDR3: CASRDSTTNYGYTF; DNA: TGTGCCAGCAGGGACAGTACTACTAACTATGGCTACACCTTC
D: TRBD1; size: -; V: TRBV6-5; J: TRBJ2-3; CDR3: CASSYETGGTDTQYF; DNA: TGTGCCAGCAGTTACGAGACAGGGGGCACAGATACGCAGTATTTT
D: TRBD2; size: -; V: TRBV7-3; J: TRBJ2-5; CDR3: CASSSGGAQETQYF; DNA: TGTGCCAGCAGCAGCGGGGGGGCCCAAGAGACCCAGTACTTC